This TCR beta chain was sequenced in a study of blood T cells in healthy people across ages. For the second PCR, which ran for roughly 6 to 11 cycles, a sample-barcoded 5' primer and a J-beta primer mix were used. TCRdb re-derived calls from the 5' RACE reads in MiXCR, one entry per CDR3 protein. Among around 500,000 distinct CDR3 sequences, approximately 26% were seen once, and the ten largest hold 3% to 4%. This clonotype has only a few counts. CDR1 is SGHVS, CDR2 FNYEAQ, per germline. This CDR3 is built from 15 residues. The same data also went into a second study, on T cells of mothers and their children.

The V gene is TRBV7-6, the J gene TRBJ2-5; no clear D. The DNA end is more similar to TRBJ2-7, so the J call may be wrong. The material sequenced was blood. This clonotype was sampled from a boy aged 2-9 years in good health. The CDR3 sequence: CASSLGQTLYNEQYF. CDR3 bases: TGTGCCAGCAGCTTAGGGCAGACCTTATATAACGAGCAGTACTTC.